The 15 T cell receptor beta chains below come from one sample, sequenced in a study of T cell repertoires in cytomegalovirus infection. TCRdb redid the calling of the reads with MiXCR, one entry per CDR3 protein. The table includes 150,000 to 200,000 distinct CDR3 sequences, 25% to 30% detected once. Sample: PBMCs. These receptor sequences come from a human donor in good health (CMV status not recorded). Some clones in this sample may be carry-over from other donors' samples.

This clonotype was observed a handful of times. This chain connects TRBV3-1 to TRBJ1-1; D is uncertain. CDR1 is LGHDT, CDR2 YNNKEL, per germline (reference sequence). V was trimmed by 4 bases and J by 5 bases, leaving 8 bases between them. This CDR3 spans 12 amino acids. The CDR3 sequence: CASSLTVTEAFF. In nucleotides, the CDR3 is TGTGCCAGCAGCCTGACGGTGACTGAAGCTTTCTTT.

This clonotype was recorded once. The chain combines TRBV23-1 with TRBJ2-3; 8 bases are a match to TRBD2. Being an ORF, TRBV23-1 has a function that is uncertain. V gave up 5 bases and J gave up 2 bases; unmatched junction bases: 27. The CDR3 is 22 residues long. CDR3: CASSSRTSGGGPGVLFTDTQYF. CDR3 bases: TGCGCCAGCAGTTCACGGACCTCGGGGGGGGGGCCAGGAGTACTCTTCACAGATACGCAGTATTTT.

CDR3 amino acids: CASSLASGVGETQYF. DNA of the CDR3: TGTGCCAGCAGCTTAGCATCAGGGGTTGGAGAGACCCAGTACTTC. This sequence joins TRBV11-2 and TRBJ2-5; D is possibly TRBD1 (6 bases). V was pared by 1 base and J by 4 bases, with 13 bases between. The germline CDR1 and CDR2 sequences are SGHAT and FQNNGV. The CDR3 sequence is 15 residues long.

This sequence joins TRBV29-1 and TRBJ1-1, with D possibly TRBD1 on 5 matching bases. The germline CDR1 and CDR2 sequences are SQVTM and ANQGSEA. There are 15 residues in the CDR3. The ends were cut back, 4 bases at V and 1 base at J, with 16 bases in the middle. This CDR3 reads CSVAVRGLQNTEAFF. CDR3 nucleotides: TGCAGCGTTGCTGTTAGGGGCCTCCAGAACACTGAAGCTTTCTTT.

This sequence joins TRBV5-1 and TRBJ2-1; 7 bases match TRBD2. Trimming removed 3 bases from V and 1 base from J; junction bases left unmatched: 7. The CDR3 consists of 16 residues. Germline V gene data show CDR1 as SGHRS and CDR2 as YFSETQ. CDR3 in amino acids: CASSYKAGESYNEQFF. The CDR3 nucleotides are TGCGCCAGCAGCTACAAGGCGGGGGAGTCCTACAATGAGCAGTTCTTC.

This clonotype showed up just a few times. V usage is TRBV7-9 and J usage is TRBJ1-1; D ambiguous. Germline V gene lookup returns CDR1 SEHNR and CDR2 FQNEAQ (reference sequence). V shed 4 bases and J shed 3 bases, with 12 bases lying between them. CDR3 length equals 14 residues. CDR3 coding DNA: TGTGCCAGCAGCTCGCCGGGCCTGGACACTGAAGCTTTCTTT. Its translation is CASSSPGLDTEAFF.

The CDR3 is CASSAGQTLTNEKLFF. DNA of the CDR3: TGTGCCAGCTCAGCGGGACAGACCCTCACTAATGAAAAACTGTTTTTT. This chain uses TRBV18 with TRBJ1-4, with 7 bases lining up with TRBD1. Germline-derived CDR1 and CDR2 are KGHSH and LQKENI. The CDR3 is made up of 16 amino acids. The V and J ends lost 5 bases and 2 bases, in that order; junction bases with no gene match: 8.

This clonotype occurred many times. This chain uses TRBV11-2 with TRBJ2-7; TRBD2 aligns across 11 bases. Per the germline V gene, CDR1 is SGHAT and CDR2 is FQNNGV. The CDR3 contains 15 residues. J was trimmed by 3 bases and V by 5 bases; bases with no gene match: 6. DNA of the CDR3: TGTGCCAGCAGCATACTAGCGGGGGTAAACTACGAGCAGTACTTC. Amino acids: CASSILAGVNYEQYF.

This clonotype was seen only a few times. The V and J genes are TRBV4-1 and TRBJ1-4; 8 bases map to TRBD1. CDR3 length equals 19 residues. With 0 bases clipped from V and 6 bases from J, the junction kept 15 bases outside the gene matches. Germline lookup yields CDR1 MGHRA and CDR2 YSYEKL. DNA for the CDR3: TGCGCCAGCAGCCAAGATAGAAGGCAGGGGGCGCGGCTTTATGAAAAACTGTTTTTT. Translated, it gives CASSQDRRQGARLYEKLFF.

This clonotype was recorded a few times. This chain connects TRBV4-3 to TRBJ2-1; 7 nucleotides agree with TRBD1. The CDR3 runs to 19 residues. Trimming at V came to 0 bases and at J to 7 bases, leaving 18 bases not matched to a gene. CDR1 is LGHNA, CDR2 YSLEER, per germline. The chain's CDR3 is CASSQDDRAAAPIRNEQFF. The CDR3 coding sequence is TGCGCCAGCAGCCAAGATGACAGGGCCGCGGCCCCCATTAGAAATGAGCAGTTCTTC.

The chain links TRBV19 to TRBJ1-3; D possibly corresponds to TRBD1 (6 bases). CDR3 length equals 15 residues. Trimming stripped 2 bases from V and 0 bases from J, with 8 bases between. Germline assignment: CDR1 LNHDA and CDR2 SQIVND (reference sequence). Written as DNA, the CDR3 is TGTGCCAGTAGTATACGGGGGCCCTCTGGAAACACCATATATTTT. It yields the protein CASSIRGPSGNTIYF. Filled out from reference TRBV19 and TRBJ1-3, the complete variable domain reads DGGITQSPKYLFRKEGQNVTLSCEQNLNHDAMYWYRQDPGQGLRLIYYSQIVNDFQKGDIAEGYSVSREKKESFPLTVTSAQKNPTAFYLCASSIRGPSGNTIYFGEGSWLTVV.

The sample holds a few counts of this clonotype. This chain uses TRBV7-3 with TRBJ1-1; maybe TRBD1 (5 bases). The germline V and J ends were trimmed by 4 bases and 3 bases, with 12 bases remaining between them. The CDR3 runs 14 residues. The germline gives CDR1 SGHTA, CDR2 FQGTGA. The CDR3, as DNA: TGTGCCAGCAGCTACGGGGGGAGGGACACTGAAGCTTTCTTT. Its protein product is CASSYGGRDTEAFF.

This clonotype was counted a few times. This chain links TRBV29-1 with TRBJ2-5; D uncertain. Germline CDR1 is SQVTM and CDR2 is ANQGSEA. Trimming cost V 0 bases and J 1 base, with 12 bases left between them. The length of the CDR3 is 15 residues. CDR3 protein: CSVEEGLGLQETQYF. CDR3 coding DNA: TGCAGCGTTGAAGAGGGTCTAGGGCTCCAAGAGACCCAGTACTTC. Variable domain in full (rest from reference TRBV29-1 and TRBJ2-5): SAVISQKPSRDICQRGTSLTIQCQVDSQVTMMFWYRQQPGQSLTLIATANQGSEATYESGFVIDKFPISRPNLTFSTLTVSNMSPEDSSIYLCSVEEGLGLQETQYFGPGTRLLVL.

The table lists this clonotype with a few counts. V is TRBV6-2 or TRBV6-3 and J is TRBJ1-1, with D perhaps matching TRBD1 (6 bases). This CDR3 has 15 residues. V lost 5 bases to trimming and J lost 1 base, with 14 bases between them. Germline CDR1 and CDR2: MNHEY and SVGEGT. In DNA, the CDR3 is TGTGCCAGCAGTGCACCCCTGGACAGGAACACTGAAGCTTTCTTT. Encoded protein: CASSAPLDRNTEAFF.

This clonotype was seen only a few times. This chain joins TRBV7-2 and TRBJ1-1; D may be TRBD1 (5 bases). The V end lost 5 bases, the J end lost 6 bases, and 22 bases lay between the germline ends. The CDR3 length is 16 residues. Per the germline V gene, CDR1 is SGHTA and CDR2 is FQGNSA. Here the CDR3 reads CASSLGIWGVQAEAFF. DNA for the CDR3: TGTGCCAGCAGCCTTGGGATTTGGGGGGTTCAGGCTGAAGCTTTCTTT.